The rows below give T cell receptor beta chains drawn from one sample of a study of shared clonotypes between healthy human individuals. Clones were read by immunoSEQ multiplex PCR, and TCRdb kept only the in-frame ones, dropping some. The sample holds more than 400,000 clones, 90% to 96% seen once. Sequencing input: naive CD4+ T cells sorted from blood. The receptors derive from a woman aged 30 to 39 in good health. CDR3s include the opening cysteine and the closing phenylalanine or tryptophan. The D gene is left open where the match is weak. Clone size is given for some rows only: seen once, a few or many times, or a class if the clone is expanded.

>TRBJ1-2|.|TRBV28|TRBD1
CASRPGQGLVYGYTF
TGTGCCAGCAGACCAGGACAGGGGCTGGTCTATGGCTACACCTTC
>TRBJ1-1|.|TRBV18|.
CASSPKLSPRGAFF
TGTGCCAGCTCACCAAAACTCTCCCCCAGAGGAGCTTTCTTT
>TRBJ2-2|.|TRBV27|TRBD1
CASRVQGANTGELFF
TGTGCCAGCAGAGTACAGGGGGCGAACACCGGGGAGCTGTTTTTT
>TRBJ2-7|.|TRBV18|.
CASTPTLTGAYEQYF
TGTGCCAGCACGCCGACCCTTACAGGTGCCTACGAGCAGTACTTC
>TRBJ1-3|.|TRBV6-1|.
CASSGRRGSLSSGNTIYF
TGTGCCAGCAGTGGGCGGCGAGGCTCCTTGAGCTCTGGAAACACCATATATTTT
>TRBJ1-1|.|TRBV27|.
CASSLSIIPTEAFF
TGTGCCAGCAGTTTATCGATAATCCCTACTGAAGCTTTCTTT
>TRBJ1-5|.|TRBV28|.
CASTAYVGGEWPQHF
TGTGCCAGCACGGCCTATGTGGGGGGGGAGTGGCCCCAGCATTTT
>TRBJ1-6|.|TRBV30|.
CAWSVLGNSPLHF
TGTGCCTGGAGTGTGCTGGGGAACTCACCCCTCCACTTT
>TRBJ2-3|.|TRBV29-1|TRBD2
CSGAGVPDTQYF
TGCAGCGGTGCGGGGGTTCCAGATACGCAGTATTTT
>TRBJ1-2|.|TRBV2|.
CASSEAERSSYGYTF
TGTGCCAGCAGTGAAGCGGAGCGATCTAGCTATGGCTACACCTTC
>TRBJ2-5|.|TRBV18|.
CASSFPRTNRDQETQYF
TGTGCCAGCTCATTTCCACGGACCAACAGGGACCAAGAGACCCAGTACTTC
>TRBJ2-7|.|TRBV18|TRBD2
CASSPPKGLAGGDYEQYF
TGTGCCAGCTCACCACCGAAGGGACTAGCGGGAGGGGATTACGAGCAGTACTTC
>TRBJ2-1|.|TRBV5-4|.
CASSRSNNEQFF
TGTGCCAGCAGCAGAAGTAACAATGAGCAGTTCTTC
>TRBJ2-3|.|TRBV27|.
CASRILGTLSDTQYF
TGTGCCAGCAGGATACTAGGAACTCTATCAGATACGCAGTATTTT
>TRBJ2-7|.|TRBV29-1|.
CSVEEIGGRTGGYEQYF
TGCAGCGTTGAAGAAATTGGCGGGCGGACAGGAGGGTACGAGCAGTACTTC
>TRBJ1-5|.|TRBV1|.
CTSSPWGPLSNQPQHF
TGCACCAGCAGCCCGTGGGGGCCACTTAGCAATCAGCCCCAGCATTTT
>TRBJ1-2|.|TRBV28|.
CASSLTGSYGYTF
TGTGCCAGCAGTCTTACAGGGTCCTATGGCTACACCTTC
>TRBJ2-5|.|TRBV6-6|.
CASSYPNTKFQETQYF
TGTGCCAGCAGTTACCCAAATACCAAATTCCAAGAGACCCAGTACTTC
>TRBJ2-3|.|TRBV7-2|TRBD1
CASSPGQTADTQYF
TGTGCCAGCAGCCCGGGACAGACAGCAGATACGCAGTATTTT
>TRBJ1-1|.|TRBV7-3|TRBD1
CASSQYMRDRNTEAFF
TGTGCCAGCAGCCAATACATGAGGGACAGGAACACTGAAGCTTTCTTT
>TRBJ2-1|.|TRBV19|TRBD2
CASSIQLAGANEQFF
TGTGCCAGTAGTATTCAACTAGCGGGGGCTAATGAGCAGTTCTTC
>TRBJ1-5|.|TRBV4-1|TRBD1
CASSQTPSRQGKFPQHF
TGCGCCAGCAGCCAAACCCCCTCGCGACAGGGGAAATTTCCCCAGCATTTT
>TRBJ1-1|.|TRBV19|.
CASEVDGRGTEAFF
TGTGCCAGTGAGGTTGACGGGCGTGGGACTGAAGCTTTCTTT
>TRBJ2-3|.|TRBV6-4|.
CASSVSIGSPDTQYF
TGTGCCAGCAGTGTCTCTATCGGGAGCCCAGATACGCAGTATTTT
>TRBJ2-3|.|TRBV5-1|.
CASSLYGEMTDTQYF
TGCGCCAGCAGCTTGTATGGGGAAATGACAGATACGCAGTATTTT
>TRBJ2-7|.|TRBV2|.
CASSPKYEQYF
TGTGCCAGCAGTCCAAAATACGAGCAGTACTTC
>TRBJ1-1|.|TRBV6-6|.
CASTRLGNTEAFF
TGTGCCAGCACACGTCTTGGGAACACTGAAGCTTTCTTT
>TRBJ1-1|.|TRBV2|TRBD1
CASSDNRGLYTEAFF
TGTGCCAGCAGTGACAACAGGGGCCTGTACACTGAAGCTTTCTTT
>TRBJ1-2|.|TRBV7-9|TRBD1
CASSPQTYRGGYGYTF
TGTGCCAGCAGCCCGCAAACCTACAGGGGGGGGTATGGCTACACCTTC
>TRBJ2-5|once|TRBV7-6|.
CASSIDQETQYF
TGTGCCAGCAGCATAGACCAAGAGACCCAGTACTTC
>TRBJ2-1|once|TRBV5-1|.
CASSAGTSKGEQFF
TGCGCCAGCAGTGCTGGGACTTCGAAGGGTGAGCAGTTCTTC
>TRBJ2-2|.|TRBV5-1|TRBD2
CASSPGLAGGPSNTGELFF
TGCGCCAGCAGCCCGGGACTAGCGGGAGGGCCCTCGAACACCGGGGAGCTGTTTTTT
>TRBJ1-1|.|TRBV9|TRBD1
CASSVGWTGLTFF
TGTGCCAGCAGCGTAGGTTGGACAGGGTTGACTTTCTTT
>TRBJ1-5|.|TRBV18|.
CASSPAPNQPQHF
TGTGCCAGCTCACCGGCCCCCAATCAGCCCCAGCATTTT
>TRBJ2-7|.|TRBV28|TRBD1
CASGSLDGTGTYEQYF
TGTGCCAGCGGATCTTTGGACGGGACAGGGACCTACGAGCAGTACTTC
>TRBJ2-7|.|TRBV7-9|TRBD1
CASSLAYDRDSSYEQYF
TGTGCCAGCAGCTTAGCTTATGACAGGGATAGCTCCTACGAGCAGTACTTC
>TRBJ2-5|.|TRBV18|TRBD1
CASSPPFQGVQETQYF
TGTGCCAGCTCACCACCTTTCCAGGGGGTCCAAGAGACCCAGTACTTC
>TRBJ2-2|.|TRBV19|TRBD2
CASRGLAGVGNTGELFF
TGTGCCAGTCGCGGACTAGCGGGAGTTGGTAACACCGGGGAGCTGTTTTTT
>TRBJ1-5|.|TRBV4-1|.
CASSKARGKGMRNQPQHF
TGCGCCAGCAGCAAAGCAAGGGGAAAAGGAATGCGGAATCAGCCCCAGCATTTT
>TRBJ2-7|.|TRBV29-1|.
CSALRGVPPEQYF
TGCAGCGCCCTGAGGGGCGTTCCTCCCGAGCAGTACTTC
>TRBJ2-7|.|TRBV11-2|.
CASSLFPSVSYEQYF
TGTGCCAGCAGCTTATTTCCTAGCGTCTCCTACGAGCAGTACTTC
>TRBJ1-2|.|TRBV6-1|.
CASLNRGVFYGYTF
TGTGCCAGCCTCAACCGCGGGGTGTTCTATGGCTACACCTTC
>TRBJ2-1|.|TRBV6-1|.
CASSEMRVSGVRSEQFF
TGTGCCAGCAGTGAAATGAGGGTATCGGGAGTGAGGAGCGAGCAGTTCTTC
>TRBJ1-1|.|TRBV11-2|.
CASSSPRDRAEAFF
TGTGCCAGCAGCTCTCCGCGGGATCGCGCTGAAGCTTTCTTT
>TRBJ2-7|.|TRBV11-3|TRBD2
CASSLAAGTSGNRYEQYF
TGTGCCAGCAGCTTAGCAGCCGGGACTAGCGGGAACAGGTACGAGCAGTACTTC
>TRBJ2-7|.|TRBV6-6|.
CASREVPGRGLGEQYF
TGTGCCAGCCGCGAGGTACCGGGGCGAGGGCTGGGCGAGCAGTACTTC
>TRBJ1-1|.|TRBV27|.
CASRSEGLPATEAFF
TGTGCCAGCAGATCTGAAGGACTCCCTGCCACTGAAGCTTTCTTT
>TRBJ2-7|.|TRBV6-5|.
CASSYSGRDYEQYF
TGTGCCAGCAGTTACTCGGGCAGGGACTACGAGCAGTACTTC